This is a list of T cell receptor beta chains from one sample in a study of PD-1 blockade in classical Hodgkin lymphoma. Here immunoSEQ multiplex PCR was the method, and the copy in TCRdb shows in-frame clones only, minus some. The sample yields some 20,000 clones, roughly 89% seen once. The sample consisted of peripheral blood mononuclear cells (PBMCs), taken before the second cycle of nivolumab. The receptors here all came from a human donor with classical Hodgkin lymphoma. Each CDR3 is given with its conserved first and last residue. Clone size appears in some rows only: once, few, many, or a class for an expanded clone.

v_gene: TRBV5-1
abundance: once
j_gene: TRBJ1-3
CDR3aa: CASSLSGSGNTIYF

v_gene: TRBV5-1
abundance: once
j_gene: TRBJ1-1
CDR3aa: CASSLDSGGSNTEAFF

v_gene: TRBV7-2
abundance: NA
j_gene: TRBJ2-3
CDR3aa: CASSDNLGDTQYF

v_gene: TRBV4-2
abundance: NA
j_gene: TRBJ2-7
CDR3aa: CASSPGTSGGYEQYF

v_gene: TRBV27
abundance: NA
j_gene: TRBJ2-5
CDR3aa: CASRRLAGGHETQYF

v_gene: TRBV6-5
abundance: NA
j_gene: TRBJ1-2
CDR3aa: CASSKSRKSGYTF

v_gene: TRBV5-1
abundance: NA
j_gene: TRBJ1-3
CDR3aa: CASSLDNYSGNTIYF

v_gene: TRBV28
abundance: NA
j_gene: TRBJ2-5
CDR3aa: CASREASGTYQETQYF

v_gene: TRBV7-9
abundance: NA
j_gene: TRBJ1-3
CDR3aa: CASSLESTSGNTIYF

v_gene: TRBV5-1
abundance: once
j_gene: TRBJ1-1
CDR3aa: CASSREGAMNTEAFF

v_gene: TRBV2
abundance: NA
j_gene: TRBJ2-5
CDR3aa: CASSGRVQETQYF

v_gene: TRBV7-9
abundance: NA
j_gene: TRBJ2-7
CDR3aa: CASSLGSDSYLSSYEQYF

v_gene: TRBV10-3
abundance: NA
j_gene: TRBJ1-2
CDR3aa: CAISESEQASNYGYTF

v_gene: TRBV7-8
abundance: NA
j_gene: TRBJ2-7
CDR3aa: CASSYSSGGRTTYEQYF